In this sample, the clone carrying this TCR beta chain turned up once. Its target is not known. The data are from a study of T cells in localized non-small cell lung cancer. Generated by immunoSEQ multiplex PCR, the TCRdb table keeps only in-frame clones and is missing some. The profile shows tens of thousands of clones, around 87% of them singletons. Whole-study findings and limits: Tumor samples were not multi-region, leaving intratumor heterogeneity unexcluded. There were a median around 59 of the top 100 tumor clones appearing in adjacent lung. Higher adjacent-lung clonality was associated with shorter survival. In uninvolved adjacent lung, T cell clonality reached its highest value, exceeding tumor.

V lost 0 bases to trimming and J lost 0 bases; unmatched junction nucleotides: 6. CDR1 and CDR2 from the germline V gene are LNHNV and YYDKDF (reference sequence). This CDR3 contains 17 residues. The chain couples TRBV15 to TRBJ2-3; 7 bases agree with TRBD1. This specimen consisted of PBMCs, obtained before any cancer treatment. This TCR was sampled from a female donor with stage II lung adenocarcinoma. The CDR3 sequence is CATSRDKGASSTDTQYF. CDR3 nucleotide sequence: TGTGCCACCAGCAGAGATAAGGGGGCGTCTAGCACAGATACGCAGTATTTT.